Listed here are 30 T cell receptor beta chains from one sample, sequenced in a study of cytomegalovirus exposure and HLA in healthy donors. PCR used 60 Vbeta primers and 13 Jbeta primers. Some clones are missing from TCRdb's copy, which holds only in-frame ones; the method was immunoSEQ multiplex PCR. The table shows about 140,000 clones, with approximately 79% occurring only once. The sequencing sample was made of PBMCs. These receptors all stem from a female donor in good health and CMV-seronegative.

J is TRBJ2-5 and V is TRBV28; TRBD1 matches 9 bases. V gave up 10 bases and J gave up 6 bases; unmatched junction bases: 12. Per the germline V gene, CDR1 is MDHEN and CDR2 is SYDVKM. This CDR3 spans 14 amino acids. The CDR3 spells CATDTWTGEKTQYF. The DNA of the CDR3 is TGTGCCACCGACACTTGGACAGGGGAGAAGACCCAGTACTTC.

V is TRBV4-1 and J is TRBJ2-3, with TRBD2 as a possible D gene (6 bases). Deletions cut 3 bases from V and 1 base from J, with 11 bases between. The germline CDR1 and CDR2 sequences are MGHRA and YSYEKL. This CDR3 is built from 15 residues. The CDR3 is CASSQTGLGTDTQYF. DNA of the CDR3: TGCGCCAGCAGCCAGACGGGACTCGGCACAGATACGCAGTATTTT.

The CDR3 protein is CASRKGGSNEKLFF. Written as DNA, the CDR3 is TGCGCCAGCAGAAAAGGCGGTTCTAATGAAAAACTGTTTTTT. J is TRBJ1-4 and V is TRBV5-1; unclear D gene. The CDR3 spans 14 residues. Germline values: CDR1 SGHRS, CDR2 YFSETQ. Trimming pared 5 bases from V and 3 bases from J, leaving 11 bases between. Variable domain in full (rest from reference TRBV5-1 and TRBJ1-4): KAGVTQTPRYLIKTRGQQVTLSCSPISGHRSVSWYQQTPGQGLQFLFEYFSETQRNKGNFPGRFSGRQFSNSRSEMNVSTLELGDSALYLCASRKGGSNEKLFFGSGTQLSVL.

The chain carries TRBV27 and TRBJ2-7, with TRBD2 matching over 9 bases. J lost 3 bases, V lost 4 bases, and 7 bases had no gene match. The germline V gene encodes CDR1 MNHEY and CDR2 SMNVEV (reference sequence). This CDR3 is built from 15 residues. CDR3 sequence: CASSWASAGGYEQYF. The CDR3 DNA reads TGTGCCAGCAGTTGGGCCTCAGCGGGGGGCTACGAGCAGTACTTC.

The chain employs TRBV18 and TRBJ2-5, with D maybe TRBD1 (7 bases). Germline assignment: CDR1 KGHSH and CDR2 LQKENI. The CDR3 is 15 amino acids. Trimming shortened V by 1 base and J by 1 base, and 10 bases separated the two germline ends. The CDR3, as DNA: TGTGCCAGCTCACCACGGGGGGACAGCCAAGAGACCCAGTACTTC. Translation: CASSPRGDSQETQYF.

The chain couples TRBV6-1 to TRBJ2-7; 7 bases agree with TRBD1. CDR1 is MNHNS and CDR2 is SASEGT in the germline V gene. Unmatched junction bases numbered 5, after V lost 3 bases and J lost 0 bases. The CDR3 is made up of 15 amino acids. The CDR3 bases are TGTGCCAGCAGTGACGGTCAGGGGGACTCCTACGAGCAGTACTTC. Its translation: CASSDGQGDSYEQYF.

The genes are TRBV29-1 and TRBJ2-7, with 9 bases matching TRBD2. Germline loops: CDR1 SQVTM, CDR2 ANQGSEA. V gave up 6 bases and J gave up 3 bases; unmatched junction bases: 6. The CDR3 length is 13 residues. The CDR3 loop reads CSVLGLANYEQYF. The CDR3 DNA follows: TGCAGCGTCCTTGGACTAGCGAACTACGAGCAGTACTTC.

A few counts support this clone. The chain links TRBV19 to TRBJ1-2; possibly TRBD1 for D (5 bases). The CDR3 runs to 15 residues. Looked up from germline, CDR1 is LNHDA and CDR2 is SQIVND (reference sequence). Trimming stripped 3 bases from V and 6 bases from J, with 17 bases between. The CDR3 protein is CASSIIAGSKHGYTF. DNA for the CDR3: TGTGCCAGTAGTATCATAGCAGGGTCAAAGCATGGCTACACCTTC.

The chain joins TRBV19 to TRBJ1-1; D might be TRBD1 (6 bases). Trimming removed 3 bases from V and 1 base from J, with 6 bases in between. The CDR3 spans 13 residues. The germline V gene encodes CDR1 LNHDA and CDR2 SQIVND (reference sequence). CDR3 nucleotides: TGTGCCAGTAGTATGACAGGGAACACTGAAGCTTTCTTT. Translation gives CASSMTGNTEAFF. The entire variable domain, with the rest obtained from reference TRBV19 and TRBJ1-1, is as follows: DGGITQSPKYLFRKEGQNVTLSCEQNLNHDAMYWYRQDPGQGLRLIYYSQIVNDFQKGDIAEGYSVSREKKESFPLTVTSAQKNPTAFYLCASSMTGNTEAFFGQGTRLTVV.

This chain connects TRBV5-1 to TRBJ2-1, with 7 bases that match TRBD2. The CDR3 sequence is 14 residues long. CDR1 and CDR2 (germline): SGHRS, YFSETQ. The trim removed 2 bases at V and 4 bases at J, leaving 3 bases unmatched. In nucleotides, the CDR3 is TGCGCCAGCAGCTTCGGGGGAGGGTACAATGAGCAGTTCTTC. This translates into CASSFGGGYNEQFF.

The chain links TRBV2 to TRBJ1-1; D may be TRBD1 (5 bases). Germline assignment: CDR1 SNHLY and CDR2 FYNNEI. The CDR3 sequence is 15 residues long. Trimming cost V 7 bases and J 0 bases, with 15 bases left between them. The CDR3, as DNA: TGTGCCAGCACCCCTTACTCGACAGTGAACACTGAAGCTTTCTTT. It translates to CASTPYSTVNTEAFF.

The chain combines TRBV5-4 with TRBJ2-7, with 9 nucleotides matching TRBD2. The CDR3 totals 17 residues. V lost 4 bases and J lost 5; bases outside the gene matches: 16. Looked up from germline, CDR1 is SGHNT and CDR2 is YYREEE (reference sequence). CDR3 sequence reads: CASSRRPGSGSSDEQYF. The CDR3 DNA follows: TGTGCCAGCAGCCGCCGCCCTGGTAGCGGGAGTAGCGACGAGCAGTACTTC.

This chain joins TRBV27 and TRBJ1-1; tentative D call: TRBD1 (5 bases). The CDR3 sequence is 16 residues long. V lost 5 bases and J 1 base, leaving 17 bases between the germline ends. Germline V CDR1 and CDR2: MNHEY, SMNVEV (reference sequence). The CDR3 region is CASSPGDRITNTEAFF. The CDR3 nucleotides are TGTGCCAGCAGTCCGGGGGACCGAATAACGAACACTGAAGCTTTCTTT.

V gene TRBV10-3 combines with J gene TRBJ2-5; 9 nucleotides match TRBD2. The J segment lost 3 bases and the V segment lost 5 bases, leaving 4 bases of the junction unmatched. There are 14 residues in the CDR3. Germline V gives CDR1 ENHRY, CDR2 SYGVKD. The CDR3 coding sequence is TGTGCCATCAGTAAGGGACTAGCCAAAGAGACCCAGTACTTC. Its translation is CAISKGLAKETQYF.

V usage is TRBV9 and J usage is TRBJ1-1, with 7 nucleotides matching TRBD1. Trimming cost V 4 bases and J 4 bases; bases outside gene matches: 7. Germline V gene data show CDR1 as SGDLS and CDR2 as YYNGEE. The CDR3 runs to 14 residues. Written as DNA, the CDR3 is TGTGCCAGCAGCCCCGACAGGGAGAGCACTGAAGCTTTCTTT. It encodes CASSPDRESTEAFF. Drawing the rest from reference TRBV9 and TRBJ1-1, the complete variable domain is DSGVTQTPKHLITATGQRVTLRCSPRSGDLSVYWYQQSLDQGLQFLIQYYNGEERAKGNILERFSAQQFPDLHSELNLSSLELGDSALYFCASSPDRESTEAFFGQGTRLTVV.

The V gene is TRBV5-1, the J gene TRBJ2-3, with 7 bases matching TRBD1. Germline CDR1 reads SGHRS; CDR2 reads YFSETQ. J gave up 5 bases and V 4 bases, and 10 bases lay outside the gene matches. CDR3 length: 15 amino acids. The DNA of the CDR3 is TGCGCCAGCAGCCGGGACAGCGAACCTCAAGATACGCAGTATTTT. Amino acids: CASSRDSEPQDTQYF.

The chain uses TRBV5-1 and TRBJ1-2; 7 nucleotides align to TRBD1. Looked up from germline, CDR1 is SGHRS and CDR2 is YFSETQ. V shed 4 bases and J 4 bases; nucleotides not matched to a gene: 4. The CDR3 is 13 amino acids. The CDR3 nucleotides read TGCGCCAGCAGCCCCGGGGACAGCTATGGCTACACCTTC. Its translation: CASSPGDSYGYTF.

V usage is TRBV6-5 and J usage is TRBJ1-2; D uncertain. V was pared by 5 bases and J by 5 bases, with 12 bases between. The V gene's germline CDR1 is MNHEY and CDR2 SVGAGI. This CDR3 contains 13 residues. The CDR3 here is CASSLTPRYGYTF. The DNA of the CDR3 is TGTGCCAGCAGTCTAACGCCCCGGTATGGCTACACCTTC.

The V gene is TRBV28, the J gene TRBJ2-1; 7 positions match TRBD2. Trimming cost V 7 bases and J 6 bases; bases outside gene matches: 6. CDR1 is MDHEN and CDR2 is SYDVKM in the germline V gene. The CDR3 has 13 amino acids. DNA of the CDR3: TGTGCCAGCAAGGGCGGGAGTGGCAATGAGCAGTTCTTC. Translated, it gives CASKGGSGNEQFF.

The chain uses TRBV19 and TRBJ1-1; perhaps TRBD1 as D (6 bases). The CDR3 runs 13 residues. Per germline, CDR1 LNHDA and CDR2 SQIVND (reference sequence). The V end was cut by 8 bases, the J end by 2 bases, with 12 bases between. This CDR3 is CASGTLYNTEAFF. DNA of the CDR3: TGTGCCAGTGGGACACTCTACAACACTGAAGCTTTCTTT.

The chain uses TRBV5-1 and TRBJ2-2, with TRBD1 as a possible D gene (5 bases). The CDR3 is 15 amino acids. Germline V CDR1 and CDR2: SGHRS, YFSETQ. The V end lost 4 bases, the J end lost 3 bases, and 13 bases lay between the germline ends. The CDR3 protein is CASSQGQEHTGELFF. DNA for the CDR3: TGCGCCAGCAGCCAAGGACAAGAACACACCGGGGAGCTGTTTTTT.

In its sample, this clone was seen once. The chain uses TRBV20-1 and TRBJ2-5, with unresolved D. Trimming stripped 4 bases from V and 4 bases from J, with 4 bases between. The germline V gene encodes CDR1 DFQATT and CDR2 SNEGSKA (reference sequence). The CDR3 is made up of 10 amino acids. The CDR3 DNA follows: TGCAGTGCTAACGGAGAGACCCAGTACTTC. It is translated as CSANGETQYF.

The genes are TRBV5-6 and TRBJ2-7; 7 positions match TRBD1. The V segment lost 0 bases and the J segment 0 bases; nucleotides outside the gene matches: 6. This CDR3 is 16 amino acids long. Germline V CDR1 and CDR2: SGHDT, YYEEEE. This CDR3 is CASSLETGYPSYEQYF. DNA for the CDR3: TGTGCCAGCAGCTTGGAGACAGGGTACCCCTCCTACGAGCAGTACTTC. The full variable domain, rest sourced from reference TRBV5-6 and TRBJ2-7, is DAGVTQSPTHLIKTRGQQVTLRCSPKSGHDTVSWYQQALGQGPQFIFQYYEEEERQRGNFPDRFSGHQFPNYSSELNVNALLLGDSALYLCASSLETGYPSYEQYFGPGTRLTVT.

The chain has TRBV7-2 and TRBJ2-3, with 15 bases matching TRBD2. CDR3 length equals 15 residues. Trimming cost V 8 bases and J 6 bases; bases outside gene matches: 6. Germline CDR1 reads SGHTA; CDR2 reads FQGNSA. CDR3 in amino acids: CASLPGTSGRDTQYF. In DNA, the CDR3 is TGTGCCAGCCTCCCCGGGACTAGCGGGAGGGATACGCAGTATTTT.

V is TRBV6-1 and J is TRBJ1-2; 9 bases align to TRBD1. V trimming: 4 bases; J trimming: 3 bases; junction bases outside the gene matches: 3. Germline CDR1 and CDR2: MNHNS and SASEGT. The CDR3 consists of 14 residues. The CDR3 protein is CASSVRTGDYGYTF. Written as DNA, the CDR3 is TGTGCCAGCAGTGTTCGGACAGGGGACTATGGCTACACCTTC.

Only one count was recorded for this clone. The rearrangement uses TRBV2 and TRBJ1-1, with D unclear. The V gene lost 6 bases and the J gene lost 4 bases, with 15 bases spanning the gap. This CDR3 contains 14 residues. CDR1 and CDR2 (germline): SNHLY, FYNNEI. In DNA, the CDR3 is TGTGCCAGCAGGTTTACGGGTCAGCGCACTGAAGCTTTCTTT. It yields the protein CASRFTGQRTEAFF.

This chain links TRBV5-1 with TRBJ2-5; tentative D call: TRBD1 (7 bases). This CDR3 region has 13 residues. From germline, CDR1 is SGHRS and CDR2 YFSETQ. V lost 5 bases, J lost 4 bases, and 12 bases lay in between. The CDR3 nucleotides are TGCGCCAGCAGGGGCCAGGGGGGAGAGACCCAGTACTTC. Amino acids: CASRGQGGETQYF.

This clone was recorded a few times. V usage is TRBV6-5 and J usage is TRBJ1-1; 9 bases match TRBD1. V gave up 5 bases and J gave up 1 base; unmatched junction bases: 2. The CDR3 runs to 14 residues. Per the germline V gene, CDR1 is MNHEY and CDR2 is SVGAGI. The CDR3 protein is CASSRQGGNTEAFF. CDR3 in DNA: TGTGCCAGCAGTCGACAGGGGGGGAACACTGAAGCTTTCTTT.

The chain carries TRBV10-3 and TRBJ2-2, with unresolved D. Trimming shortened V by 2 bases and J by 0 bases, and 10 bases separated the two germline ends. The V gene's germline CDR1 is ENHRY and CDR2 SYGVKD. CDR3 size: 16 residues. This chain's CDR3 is CAISERERSNTGELFF. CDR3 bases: TGTGCCATCAGTGAGAGAGAGCGTTCGAACACCGGGGAGCTGTTTTTT.

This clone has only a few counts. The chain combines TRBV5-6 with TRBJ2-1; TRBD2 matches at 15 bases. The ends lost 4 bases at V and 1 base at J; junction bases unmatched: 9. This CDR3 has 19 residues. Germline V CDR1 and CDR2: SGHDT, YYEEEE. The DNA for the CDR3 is TGTGCCAGCAGCCCCGGACTAGCGGGAGGGCCTTTATCCTACAATGAGCAGTTCTTC. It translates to CASSPGLAGGPLSYNEQFF. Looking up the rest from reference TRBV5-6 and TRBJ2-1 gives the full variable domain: DAGVTQSPTHLIKTRGQQVTLRCSPKSGHDTVSWYQQALGQGPQFIFQYYEEEERQRGNFPDRFSGHQFPNYSSELNVNALLLGDSALYLCASSPGLAGGPLSYNEQFFGPGTRLTVL.